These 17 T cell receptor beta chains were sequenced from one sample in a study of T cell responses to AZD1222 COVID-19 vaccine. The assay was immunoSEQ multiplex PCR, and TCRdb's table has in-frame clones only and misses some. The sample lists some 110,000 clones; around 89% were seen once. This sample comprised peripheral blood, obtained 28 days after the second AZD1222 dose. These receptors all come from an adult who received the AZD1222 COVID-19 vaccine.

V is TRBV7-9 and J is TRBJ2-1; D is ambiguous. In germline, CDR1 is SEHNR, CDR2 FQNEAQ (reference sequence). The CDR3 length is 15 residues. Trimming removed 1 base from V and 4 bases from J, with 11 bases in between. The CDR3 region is CASSLVLVHYNEQFF. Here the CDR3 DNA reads TGTGCCAGCAGCTTAGTCCTGGTCCATTACAATGAGCAGTTCTTC.

The CDR3: CASLPAGTFYEQYF. The CDR3 DNA follows: TGTGCCAGCTTGCCAGCAGGGACCTTCTACGAGCAGTACTTC. V and J are TRBV18 and TRBJ2-7, with D perhaps assigned TRBD1 or TRBD2 (5 bases each). The V end lost 7 bases, the J end lost 3 bases, and 16 bases lay between the germline ends. The CDR3 is made up of 14 amino acids. The germline V gene has CDR1 KGHSH and CDR2 LQKENI. The complete variable domain, with remaining parts taken from reference TRBV18 and TRBJ2-7, reads NAGVMQNPRHLVRRRGQEARLRCSPMKGHSHVYWYRQLPEEGLKFMVYLQKENIIDESGMPKERFSAEFPKEGPSILRIQQVVRGDSAAYFCASLPAGTFYEQYFGPGTRLTVT.

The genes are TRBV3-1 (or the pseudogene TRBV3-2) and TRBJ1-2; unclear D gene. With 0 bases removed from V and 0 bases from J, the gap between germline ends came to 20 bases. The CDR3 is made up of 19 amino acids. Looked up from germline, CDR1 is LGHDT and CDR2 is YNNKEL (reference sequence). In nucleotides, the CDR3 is TGTGCCAGCAGCCAAGAAATCGAGCGTCGCCGAGGGACTAACTATGGCTACACCTTC. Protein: CASSQEIERRRGTNYGYTF.

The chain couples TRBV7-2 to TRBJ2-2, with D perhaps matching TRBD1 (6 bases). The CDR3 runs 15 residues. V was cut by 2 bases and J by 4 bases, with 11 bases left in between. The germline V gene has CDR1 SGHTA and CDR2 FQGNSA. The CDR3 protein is CASSLWGLGTGELFF. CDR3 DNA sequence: TGTGCCAGCAGCTTATGGGGGCTCGGCACCGGGGAGCTGTTTTTT.

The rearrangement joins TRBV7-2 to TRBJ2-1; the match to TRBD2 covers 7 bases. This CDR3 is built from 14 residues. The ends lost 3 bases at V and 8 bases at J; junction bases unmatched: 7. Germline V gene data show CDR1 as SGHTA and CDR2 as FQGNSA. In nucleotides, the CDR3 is TGTGCCAGCAGCTTCGGACTAGGGGCCTATGAGCAGTTCTTC. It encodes CASSFGLGAYEQFF.

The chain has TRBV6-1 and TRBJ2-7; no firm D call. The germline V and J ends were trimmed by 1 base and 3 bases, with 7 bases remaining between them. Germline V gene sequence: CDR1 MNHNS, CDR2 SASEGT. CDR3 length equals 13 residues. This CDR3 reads CASSEVHDYEQYF. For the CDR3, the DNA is TGTGCCAGCAGTGAAGTACACGACTACGAGCAGTACTTC.

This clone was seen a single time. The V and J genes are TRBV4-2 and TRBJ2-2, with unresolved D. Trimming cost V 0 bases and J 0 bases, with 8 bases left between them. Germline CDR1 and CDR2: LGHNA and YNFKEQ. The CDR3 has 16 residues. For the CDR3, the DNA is TGTGCCAGCAGCCAAGATACTTGGACGAACACCGGGGAGCTGTTTTTT. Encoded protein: CASSQDTWTNTGELFF.

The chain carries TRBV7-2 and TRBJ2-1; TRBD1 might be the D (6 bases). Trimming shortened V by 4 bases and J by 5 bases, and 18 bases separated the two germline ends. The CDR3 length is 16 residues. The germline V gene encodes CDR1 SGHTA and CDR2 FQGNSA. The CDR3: CASSWGLGRPDNEQFF. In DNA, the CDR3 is TGTGCCAGCAGCTGGGGGCTAGGCAGACCCGACAATGAGCAGTTCTTC.

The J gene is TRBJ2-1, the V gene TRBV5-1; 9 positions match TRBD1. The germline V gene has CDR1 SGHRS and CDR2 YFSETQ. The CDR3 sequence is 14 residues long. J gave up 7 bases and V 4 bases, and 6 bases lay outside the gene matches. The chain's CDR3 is CASSLGQGRNEQFF. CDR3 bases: TGCGCCAGCAGCCTGGGACAGGGTCGGAATGAGCAGTTCTTC.

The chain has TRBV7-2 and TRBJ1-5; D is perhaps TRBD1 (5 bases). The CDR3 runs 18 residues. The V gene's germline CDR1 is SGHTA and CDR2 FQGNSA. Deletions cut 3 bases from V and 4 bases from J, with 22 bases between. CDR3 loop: CASSFRVGSTGLNQPQHF. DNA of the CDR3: TGTGCCAGCAGCTTTAGGGTCGGGAGCACAGGATTAAATCAGCCCCAGCATTTT.

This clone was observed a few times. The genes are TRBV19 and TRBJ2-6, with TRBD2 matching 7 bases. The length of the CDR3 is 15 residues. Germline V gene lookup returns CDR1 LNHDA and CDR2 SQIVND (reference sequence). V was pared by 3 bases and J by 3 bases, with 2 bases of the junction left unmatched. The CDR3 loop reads CASSMSGIGANVLTF. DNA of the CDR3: TGTGCCAGTAGTATGAGCGGGATTGGGGCCAACGTCCTGACTTTC. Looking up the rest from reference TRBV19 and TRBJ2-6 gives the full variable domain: DGGITQSPKYLFRKEGQNVTLSCEQNLNHDAMYWYRQDPGQGLRLIYYSQIVNDFQKGDIAEGYSVSREKKESFPLTVTSAQKNPTAFYLCASSMSGIGANVLTFGAGSRLTVL.

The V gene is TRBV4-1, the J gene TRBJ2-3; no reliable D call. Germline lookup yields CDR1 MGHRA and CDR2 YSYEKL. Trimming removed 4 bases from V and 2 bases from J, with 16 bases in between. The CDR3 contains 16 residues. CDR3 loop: CASSPSPGRVTDTQYF. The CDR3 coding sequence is TGCGCCAGCAGCCCTTCCCCGGGTAGGGTCACAGATACGCAGTATTTT.

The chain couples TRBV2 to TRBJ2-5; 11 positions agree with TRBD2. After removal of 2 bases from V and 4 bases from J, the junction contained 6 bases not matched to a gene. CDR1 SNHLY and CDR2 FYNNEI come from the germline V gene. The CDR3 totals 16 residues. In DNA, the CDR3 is TGTGCCAGCAGTGAAATGTCTAGCGGGGGGCTAGAGACCCAGTACTTC. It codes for CASSEMSSGGLETQYF.

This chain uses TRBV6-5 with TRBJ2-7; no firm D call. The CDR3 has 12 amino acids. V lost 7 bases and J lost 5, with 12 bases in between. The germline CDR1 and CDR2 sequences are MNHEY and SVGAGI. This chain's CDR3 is CASKWGQHEQYF. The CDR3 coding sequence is TGTGCCAGCAAGTGGGGTCAACACGAGCAGTACTTC.

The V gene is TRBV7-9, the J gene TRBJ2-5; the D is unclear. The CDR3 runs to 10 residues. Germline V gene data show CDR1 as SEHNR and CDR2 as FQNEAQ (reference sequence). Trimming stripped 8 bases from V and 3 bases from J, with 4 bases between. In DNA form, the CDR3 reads TGTGCCAGCGGGGAAGAGACCCAGTACTTC. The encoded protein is CASGEETQYF. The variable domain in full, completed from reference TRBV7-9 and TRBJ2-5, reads DTGVSQNPRHKITKRGQNVTFRCDPISEHNRLYWYRQTLGQGPEFLTYFQNEAQLEKSRLLSDRFSAERPKGSFSTLEIQRTEQGDSAMYLCASGEETQYFGPGTRLLVL.

In DNA, the CDR3 is TGTGCCAGCTCACCACTGAGGGGGAGCACTGAAGCTTTCTTT. Encoded protein: CASSPLRGSTEAFF. This chain uses TRBV18 with TRBJ1-1; a possible D gene is TRBD1 (6 bases). The germline CDR1 and CDR2 sequences are KGHSH and LQKENI. This CDR3 contains 14 residues. V was shortened by 1 base and J by 4 bases, with 10 bases between the two germline ends. The variable domain in full, completed from reference TRBV18 and TRBJ1-1, reads NAGVMQNPRHLVRRRGQEARLRCSPMKGHSHVYWYRQLPEEGLKFMVYLQKENIIDESGMPKERFSAEFPKEGPSILRIQQVVRGDSAAYFCASSPLRGSTEAFFGQGTRLTVV.

CDR3 in DNA: TGTGCCAGCTCTCCCTCGGGACAGAACGAGCAGTACTTC. The encoded protein is CASSPSGQNEQYF. V usage is TRBV18 and J usage is TRBJ2-7; 7 bases align to TRBD1. Germline lookup yields CDR1 KGHSH and CDR2 LQKENI. With V trimmed by 6 bases and J by 5 bases, 7 bases remained unmatched. The CDR3 totals 13 residues.